Only one count was recorded for the clone carrying this TCR beta chain. The data are from a study of blood T cell repertoires in COVID-19. Across the whole study: T cells, B-cell-depleted T cells, or PBMCs supplied cDNA or gDNA.

The length of the CDR3 is 14 residues. From germline, CDR1 is SGHVS and CDR2 FQNEAQ. The junction had 1 base not matched to a gene; V was cut back by 3 bases and J by 1 base. Cohort placement rested on clinical history that participants reported themselves. Two negative PCRs, clearance, or symptom resolution had been documented for recovered Cohort 3 donors. This table comes from immunoSEQ multiplex PCR, and its TCRdb copy is limited to in-frame clones, with some not included. This sample yields about 190,000 clones, of which around 85% are seen a single time; 3.2% belongs to the top ten. The chain combines TRBV7-8 with TRBJ2-7; 9 nucleotides match TRBD1. The origin of this receptor is a woman in her 30s who had recovered from COVID-19. Sequenced input: PBMCs or T cells enriched from blood (not recorded which). CDR3 region: CASSFGTGSYEQYF. In DNA form, the CDR3 reads TGTGCCAGCAGCTTCGGGACAGGGTCCTACGAGCAGTACTTC.